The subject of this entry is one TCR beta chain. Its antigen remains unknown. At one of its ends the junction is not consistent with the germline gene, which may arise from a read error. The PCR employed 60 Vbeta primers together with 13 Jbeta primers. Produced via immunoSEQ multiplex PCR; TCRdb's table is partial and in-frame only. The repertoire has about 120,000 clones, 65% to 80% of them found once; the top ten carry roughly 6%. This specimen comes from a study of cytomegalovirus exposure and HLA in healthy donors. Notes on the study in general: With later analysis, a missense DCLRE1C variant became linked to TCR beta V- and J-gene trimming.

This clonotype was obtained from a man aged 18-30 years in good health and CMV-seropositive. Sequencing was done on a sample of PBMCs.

The CDR3 spells CASSRTSGANGLTF. The CDR3 coding sequence is TGTGCCAGCAGCAGAACCTCTGGGGCCAACGGCCTGACTTTC. This chain connects TRBV7-9 to TRBJ2-6, with a possible D match to TRBD1 (5 bases). CDR3 length equals 14 residues. Germline CDR1 and CDR2: SEHNR and FQNEAQ (reference sequence).